The 26 T cell receptor beta chains given below trace back to one sample, sequenced in a study of vaccination effects on CD4 cells after COVID-19 (dated by TCRdb to between 2020 and 2023). Library prep was done by the immunoSEQ multiplex PCR assay. TCRdb provides this immuneACCESS table in a form limited to in-frame rearrangements. Some clones are lacking; in checked studies, under half of them reflect an unresolved V gene, and why the rest are absent is not known. The sample table shows roughly 70,000 clones, and roughly 79% are seen once. The ten largest clones capture about 0.91% of the sample. To identify antigen-specific CD4+ T cell clonotypes by their expansion, the ViraFEST assay first stimulated PBMC with viral peptide pools and then applied TCR sequencing. After around 10 days of culture, CD4+ T cells were isolated with the EasySep CD4+ T cell isolation kit. Each participant received two doses of an mRNA SARS-CoV-2 vaccine, either BNT162b2 or mRNA-1273.

Which antigens these TCRs recognize remains unknown. The specimen comprised CD4+ T cells from PBMCs cultured with HCoV-OC43 spike peptides, sampled after COVID-19 vaccination. This sample's cell subset or site label indicates: HCoV-OC43 spike overlapping peptide pool stimulation. Source of these receptors: a human donor who received a COVID-19 vaccine.

The chain has TRBV9 and TRBJ2-5; 16 nucleotides agree with TRBD2. CDR1 is SGDLS, CDR2 YYNGEE, per germline. V gave up 0 bases and J gave up 7 bases; unmatched junction bases: 6. CDR3 length equals 17 residues. CDR3 amino acids: CASSVAGTSGGVGTQYF. The CDR3 region has the DNA TGTGCCAGCAGCGTAGCGGGGACTAGCGGGGGGGTTGGGACCCAGTACTTC.

The rearrangement joins TRBV5-1 to TRBJ2-3; 10 nucleotides match TRBD2. The CDR3 covers 18 residues. Germline V gene sequence: CDR1 SGHRS, CDR2 YFSETQ. J gave up 4 bases and V 4 bases, and 15 bases lay outside the gene matches. For the CDR3, the DNA is TGCGCCAGCAGCCTGTATCTATTAGCGGGGGGCTCGGCAGATACGCAGTATTTT. It specifies CASSLYLLAGGSADTQYF.

The chain couples TRBV4-2 to TRBJ1-2; D gene ambiguous. This CDR3 has 15 amino acids. Germline CDR1 reads LGHNA; CDR2 reads YNFKEQ. Trimming removed 0 bases from V and 4 bases from J, with 12 bases in between. The CDR3 spells CASSQEVGRTYGYTF. The CDR3, as DNA: TGTGCCAGCAGCCAAGAAGTCGGCAGAACCTATGGCTACACCTTC.

V is TRBV7-9 and J is TRBJ1-6, with TRBD1 as a possible D gene (5 bases). The CDR3 is 15 residues long. V lost 1 base, J lost 7 bases, and 11 bases lay in between. CDR1 is SEHNR and CDR2 is FQNEAQ in the germline V gene (reference sequence). This CDR3 is CASSLGGVLNSPLHF. The CDR3 DNA sequence: TGTGCCAGCAGCTTAGGAGGGGTACTAAATTCACCCCTCCACTTT.

The chain joins TRBV7-9 to TRBJ1-4; no definite D call. V shed 1 base and J shed 4 bases, with 7 bases lying between them. CDR3 length: 14 residues. The germline V gene has CDR1 SEHNR and CDR2 FQNEAQ (reference sequence). The chain's CDR3 is CASSLVQVNEKLFF. The CDR3 DNA follows: TGTGCCAGCAGCTTAGTTCAAGTTAATGAAAAACTGTTTTTT. Using reference TRBV7-9 and TRBJ1-4 for the parts outside the CDR3, the full variable domain is DTGVSQNPRHKITKRGQNVTFRCDPISEHNRLYWYRQTLGQGPEFLTYFQNEAQLEKSRLLSDRFSAERPKGSFSTLEIQRTEQGDSAMYLCASSLVQVNEKLFFGSGTQLSVL.

The J gene is TRBJ2-3, the V gene TRBV10-3; the match to TRBD1 covers 7 bases. With 4 bases clipped from V and 3 bases from J, the junction kept 4 bases outside the gene matches. The CDR3 runs to 14 residues. Per the germline V gene, CDR1 is ENHRY and CDR2 is SYGVKD. The CDR3 coding sequence is TGTGCCATCAGTGGGACAGGCGGAACAGATACGCAGTATTTT. Translated: CAISGTGGTDTQYF.

This chain links TRBV9 with TRBJ1-6; tentative D call: TRBD1 (5 bases). The CDR3 is 15 residues long. Trimming took off 6 bases at V and 5 bases at J, with 15 bases between the two ends. Germline V lookup: CDR1 SGDLS, CDR2 YYNGEE. CDR3 nucleotides: TGTGCCAGCACCCGGTATATGGACAATAATTCACCCCTCCACTTT. Its translation: CASTRYMDNNSPLHF.

A few counts support this clone. The V gene is TRBV5-1, the J gene TRBJ2-3; tentatively, D is TRBD1 or TRBD2 (6 bases each). The CDR3 runs to 15 residues. CDR1 SGHRS and CDR2 YFSETQ come from the germline V gene. V lost 4 bases to trimming and J lost 3 bases, with 15 bases between them. CDR3 sequence: CASSPRGGSTDTQYF. The DNA for the CDR3 is TGCGCCAGCAGCCCCAGAGGGGGGTCGACAGATACGCAGTATTTT.

The rearrangement uses TRBV4-1 and TRBJ2-3; D is unclear. The V gene's germline CDR1 is MGHRA and CDR2 YSYEKL. The CDR3 spans 13 residues. Trimming cost V 1 base and J 4 bases, with 6 bases left between them. The CDR3 region is CASSQVLADTQYF. In nucleotides, the CDR3 is TGCGCCAGCAGCCAAGTTTTAGCAGATACGCAGTATTTT.

V usage is TRBV24-1 and J usage is TRBJ1-5; 7 bases line up with TRBD1. V was clipped by 6 bases and J by 7 bases; unmatched bases: 11. The CDR3 covers 15 residues. CDR1 and CDR2 (germline): KGHDR, SFDVKD. CDR3: CATSFPQGGRQPQHF. The CDR3 DNA reads TGTGCCACCAGTTTTCCGCAGGGGGGACGGCAGCCCCAGCATTTT.

The rearrangement uses TRBV29-1 and TRBJ2-1, with D perhaps assigned TRBD1 or TRBD2 (5 bases each). Trimming left V 7 bases short and J 6 bases short, with 19 bases between. The V gene's germline CDR1 is SQVTM and CDR2 ANQGSEA. The CDR3 loop spans 14 amino acids. CDR3 sequence reads: CSALGIGTGNEQFF. The CDR3 DNA reads as TGCAGCGCGCTTGGGATAGGGACGGGCAATGAGCAGTTCTTC.

The rearrangement links TRBV6-5 to TRBJ2-7; 7 bases align to TRBD1. This CDR3 is built from 14 residues. V was pared by 4 bases and J by 0 bases, with 3 bases of the junction left unmatched. Germline CDR1 MNHEY, CDR2 SVGAGI. CDR3 coding DNA: TGTGCCAGCAGTTCGACAGGGAGCTCCTACGAGCAGTACGTC. Its translation: CASSSTGSSYEQYV.

The V and J genes are TRBV2 and TRBJ1-1; D may be TRBD1 (6 bases). V was trimmed by 1 base and J by 6 bases, leaving 18 bases between them. Germline V gene lookup returns CDR1 SNHLY and CDR2 FYNNEI. The CDR3 loop spans 16 amino acids. The CDR3 is CASSEGRAGARSEAFF. The CDR3 nucleotides are TGTGCCAGCAGTGAAGGACGAGCGGGGGCGAGGTCTGAAGCTTTCTTT.

The chain combines TRBV6-5 with TRBJ1-2; D not certain. Germline V gene lookup returns CDR1 MNHEY and CDR2 SVGAGI. V was cut by 7 bases and J by 4 bases, with 16 bases left in between. This CDR3 region has 14 residues. CDR3: CASTTHGQPYGYTF. CDR3 bases: TGTGCCAGCACCACCCACGGGCAGCCCTATGGCTACACCTTC.

The chain carries TRBV7-6 and TRBJ2-3, with 15 bases matching TRBD2. CDR1 and CDR2 from the germline V gene are SGHVS and FNYEAQ. The CDR3 is 16 residues long. After removal of 5 bases from V and 6 bases from J, the junction contained 6 bases not matched to a gene. The CDR3 sequence: CASSPRTSGGADTQYF. As DNA, the CDR3 is TGTGCCAGCAGCCCCCGGACTAGCGGGGGGGCCGATACGCAGTATTTT.

This chain uses TRBV3-1 (or the pseudogene TRBV3-2) with TRBJ2-2; the D is unclear. The V and J ends lost 1 base and 5 bases respectively, with 5 bases between them. Germline loops: CDR1 LGHDT, CDR2 YNNKEL (reference sequence). This CDR3 spans 13 amino acids. The CDR3 sequence: CASSQGQTGELFF. The CDR3 DNA sequence: TGTGCCAGCAGCCAAGGTCAGACCGGGGAGCTGTTTTTT.

This chain joins TRBV6-5 and TRBJ2-1; D remains ambiguous. CDR1 is MNHEY and CDR2 is SVGAGI in the germline V gene. Trimming pared 0 bases from V and 8 bases from J, leaving 17 bases between. CDR3 length equals 16 residues. The CDR3: CASSYSIQAHEDEQFF. CDR3 DNA sequence: TGTGCCAGCAGTTACTCGATTCAGGCCCATGAGGATGAGCAGTTCTTC.

This sequence joins TRBV5-1 and TRBJ2-3; 8 positions match TRBD2. Per the germline V gene, CDR1 is SGHRS and CDR2 is YFSETQ. The CDR3 totals 16 residues. V shed 4 bases and J 2 bases; nucleotides not matched to a gene: 9. The CDR3 bases are TGCGCCAGCAGCCCCCTCACGGGGGGGCTCACAGATACGCAGTATTTT. Translating gives CASSPLTGGLTDTQYF.

The chain combines TRBV18 with TRBJ2-7; D might be TRBD2 (5 bases). Between the trimmed V and J ends, which lost 5 bases and 0 bases, there was a span of 11 bases. CDR1 and CDR2 (germline): KGHSH, LQKENI. This CDR3 has 14 amino acids. CDR3 nucleotide sequence: TGTGCCAGCTCATTAGAGGGTAGCTCCTACGAGCAGTACGTC. Protein product: CASSLEGSSYEQYV.

The rearrangement links TRBV13 to TRBJ1-2; the match to TRBD1 covers 8 bases. Germline V gene sequence: CDR1 PRHDT, CDR2 FYEKMQ (reference sequence). V shed 5 bases and J 4 bases; nucleotides not matched to a gene: 3. There are 13 residues in the CDR3. CDR3: CASSPDRGYGYTF. The CDR3, as DNA: TGTGCCAGCAGCCCTGACAGGGGCTATGGCTACACCTTC.

The genes are TRBV15 and TRBJ2-3; 9 nucleotides agree with TRBD1. This CDR3 contains 15 residues. Germline CDR1 is LNHNV and CDR2 is YYDKDF (reference sequence). V lost 0 bases, J lost 8 bases, and 6 bases stayed unmatched. The CDR3 DNA is TGTGCCACCAGCAGAGATGGGACAGGGTTTAGTACGCAGTATTTT. Translating gives CATSRDGTGFSTQYF.

The rearrangement joins TRBV12-3 or TRBV12-4 to TRBJ1-4; D gene uncertain. V was trimmed by 2 bases and J by 15 bases, leaving 16 bases between them. This CDR3 has 13 residues. In DNA form, the CDR3 reads TGTGCCAGCAGTTTATCCAACGAGATGATGGTGTTTTTT. This encodes CASSLSNEMMVFF.

The chain recombines TRBV15 with TRBJ1-5, with D maybe TRBD1 (6 bases). The CDR3 totals 15 residues. The V gene lost 1 base and the J gene lost 7 bases, with 14 bases spanning the gap. Germline V gene sequence: CDR1 LNHNV, CDR2 YYDKDF (reference sequence). For the CDR3, the DNA is TGTGCCACCAGCAGAGTGGTAGGGGGAGGACAGCCCCAGCATTTT. It is translated as CATSRVVGGGQPQHF.

The chain is built from TRBV3-1 (or the pseudogene TRBV3-2) and TRBJ1-3; D uncertain. This CDR3 has 15 amino acids. The V end lost 1 base, the J end lost 2 bases, and 9 bases lay between the germline ends. CDR1 LGHDT and CDR2 YNNKEL come from the germline V gene (reference sequence). Here the CDR3 reads CASSQVWVAGNTIYF. The CDR3 coding sequence is TGTGCCAGCAGCCAAGTATGGGTGGCTGGAAACACCATATATTTT.

V usage is TRBV3-1 (or the pseudogene TRBV3-2) and J usage is TRBJ2-1; 8 nucleotides agree with TRBD2. Germline CDR1 reads LGHDT; CDR2 reads YNNKEL (reference sequence). The junction had 12 bases not matched to a gene; V was cut back by 4 bases and J by 7 bases. The CDR3 totals 16 residues. The CDR3, as DNA: TGTGCCAGCAGCCTTTTGGCGGGGGGTCGGAGGAATGAGCAGTTCTTC. Translation gives CASSLLAGGRRNEQFF.

J is TRBJ1-5 and V is TRBV28; D remains unclear. Per the germline V gene, CDR1 is MDHEN and CDR2 is SYDVKM. With 4 bases removed from V and 4 bases from J, the gap between germline ends came to 5 bases. CDR3 length equals 12 residues. CDR3 in DNA: TGTGCCAGCAGTTGGAGAAATCAGCCCCAGCATTTT. Translating it yields CASSWRNQPQHF.